This entry lists 14 T cell receptor beta chains sequenced from one sample in a study of OX40 agonist ivuxolimab in advanced cancers. Method: immunoSEQ multiplex PCR; TCRdb's copy keeps in-frame clones and lacks some. The table has 75,000 to 90,000 clones, 80% to 90% seen once. This sample comprised CD4+ or CD8+ T cells sorted from blood, obtained in a trial of the OX40 agonist ivuxolimab. The receptor source for this set is an adult with an advanced solid tumor such as melanoma, head and neck, liver or kidney cancer.

The rearrangement links TRBV29-1 to TRBJ2-1, with D perhaps matching TRBD1 (5 bases). This CDR3 is built from 15 residues. The V end was cut by 3 bases, the J end by 0 bases, with 12 bases between. Germline lookup yields CDR1 SQVTM and CDR2 ANQGSEA. CDR3 region: CSVEGWGSSYNEQFF. The CDR3 DNA sequence: TGCAGCGTTGAGGGTTGGGGCAGCTCCTACAATGAGCAGTTCTTC.

The J gene is TRBJ1-2, the V gene TRBV25-1, with D perhaps TRBD1 (5 bases). Germline CDR1 and CDR2: MGHDK and SYGVNS. Trimming removed 1 base from V and 8 bases from J, with 14 bases in between. The CDR3 is made up of 14 amino acids. The CDR3 nucleotides are TGTGCCAGCAGTGAATCCGGGGCCTCCTGGGGCTACACCTTC. Translation: CASSESGASWGYTF.

The table lists this clone with a count of one. V is TRBV28 and J is TRBJ2-3; 11 bases are shared with TRBD2. The CDR3 has 15 residues. CDR1 is MDHEN and CDR2 is SYDVKM in the germline V gene. Trimming cost V 6 bases and J 7 bases; bases outside gene matches: 9. CDR3 nucleotides: TGTGCCAGCAGCCTCGATAGCGGGGGGGCAAATACGCAGTATTTT. It encodes CASSLDSGGANTQYF.

The chain carries TRBV27 and TRBJ1-1; 11 bases are a match to TRBD1. The CDR3 is 20 amino acids. With 2 bases clipped from V and 4 bases from J, the junction kept 18 bases outside the gene matches. Germline assignment: CDR1 MNHEY and CDR2 SMNVEV (reference sequence). CDR3 DNA sequence: TGTGCCAGCAGTTTACTTGCCGCTGTCGGGACAGGGGGTTTTGGCACTGAAGCTTTCTTT. It is translated as CASSLLAAVGTGGFGTEAFF.

This clone was counted once. The V and J genes are TRBV5-5 and TRBJ1-1; the D gene is possibly TRBD1 (6 bases). Trimming removed 5 bases from V and 4 bases from J, with 15 bases in between. The CDR3 covers 14 residues. Germline-derived CDR1 and CDR2 are SGHKS and YYEKEE (reference sequence). CDR3 coding DNA: TGTGCCAGCAGTTTACAGGGTCTTCGCACTGAAGCTTTCTTT. It translates to CASSLQGLRTEAFF. Using reference TRBV5-5 and TRBJ1-1 for the parts outside the CDR3, the full variable domain is DAGVTQSPTHLIKTRGQQVTLRCSPISGHKSVSWYQQVLGQGPQFIFQYYEKEERGRGNFPDRFSARQFPNYSSELNVNALLLGDSALYLCASSLQGLRTEAFFGQGTRLTVV.

The chain links TRBV5-4 to TRBJ2-2, with TRBD2 matching 8 bases. CDR1 SGHNT and CDR2 YYREEE come from the germline V gene (reference sequence). The CDR3 is 15 amino acids. V shed 5 bases, J shed 1 base, and the junction held 4 bases outside the gene matches. The CDR3 DNA is TGTGCCAGCAGTACTAGCGGATTGAACACCGGGGAGCTGTTTTTT. Amino acid sequence: CASSTSGLNTGELFF.

This chain uses TRBV7-8 with TRBJ2-1, with 9 bases lining up with TRBD2. CDR1 and CDR2 (germline): SGHVS, FQNEAQ. The CDR3 has 15 amino acids. The V gene end was trimmed by 5 bases and the J gene end by 2 bases; junction bases not matched to a gene: 4. CDR3 DNA sequence: TGTGCCAGCAGCCCGGCGGGGGGGACCTACAATGAGCAGTTCTTC. Amino acid sequence: CASSPAGGTYNEQFF.

The chain couples TRBV2 to TRBJ1-5; D uncertain. The CDR3 consists of 12 residues. Germline CDR1 and CDR2: SNHLY and FYNNEI. V gave up 4 bases and J gave up 8 bases, with 9 bases separating them. The CDR3 here is CASSAPREPQHF. In DNA form, the CDR3 reads TGTGCCAGCAGTGCCCCCCGTGAGCCCCAGCATTTT.

The chain couples TRBV4-3 to TRBJ2-5; perhaps TRBD1 as D (6 bases). The CDR3 consists of 15 residues. The V gene's germline CDR1 is LGHNA and CDR2 YSLEER. The germline V and J ends were trimmed by 0 bases and 3 bases, with 11 bases remaining between them. CDR3 bases: TGCGCCAGCAGCCAAGATTGGGCAGGGGAAGAGACCCAGTACTTC. Amino acid sequence: CASSQDWAGEETQYF.

CDR3 nucleotide sequence: TGTGCCATCAGAGGGGACCAGACGTACGAGCAGTACTTC. Translated, it gives CAIRGDQTYEQYF. J is TRBJ2-7 and V is TRBV10-3; D is possibly TRBD1 or TRBD2 (5 bases each). This CDR3 region has 13 residues. V was clipped by 6 bases and J by 4 bases, with 13 bases between them. Germline V CDR1 and CDR2: ENHRY, SYGVKD.

The chain recombines TRBV4-1 with TRBJ2-1; D may be TRBD2 (6 bases). V was pared by 1 base and J by 4 bases, with 17 bases between. CDR1 and CDR2 from the germline V gene are MGHRA and YSYEKL. CDR3 length equals 17 residues. CDR3 sequence (DNA): TGCGCCAGCAGCCAAGGGGGTGGGGGGAGGCCTTACAATGAGCAGTTCTTC. Translation: CASSQGGGGRPYNEQFF.

The V gene is TRBV20-1, the J gene TRBJ2-1; 9 bases are shared with TRBD2. Germline-derived CDR1 and CDR2 are DFQATT and SNEGSKA (reference sequence). The junction had 6 bases not matched to a gene; V was cut back by 3 bases and J by 15 bases. The CDR3 extends over 11 amino acids. CDR3 residues: CSARSEAGGFF. CDR3 sequence (DNA): TGCAGTGCTAGGTCTGAAGCGGGGGGGTTCTTC.

V usage is TRBV7-7 and J usage is TRBJ2-1; no definite D call. In germline, CDR1 is SSHAT, CDR2 FNYEAQ (reference sequence). CDR3 length equals 14 residues. Between the trimmed V and J ends, which lost 3 bases and 9 bases, there was a span of 15 bases. In DNA, the CDR3 is TGTGCCAGCAGCTTGGTAGAATTCGGCGGTGAGCAGTTCTTC. Amino acid sequence: CASSLVEFGGEQFF.

This chain connects TRBV30 to TRBJ2-2; the D is unclear. The germline V and J ends were trimmed by 0 bases and 2 bases, with 4 bases remaining between them. Per germline, CDR1 GTSNPN and CDR2 SVGIG (reference sequence). This CDR3 comprises 13 residues. The CDR3 DNA reads as TGTGCCTGGAGTGTAGGCAACACCGGGGAGCTGTTTTTT. Amino acids: CAWSVGNTGELFF. Filled out from reference TRBV30 and TRBJ2-2, the complete variable domain reads SQTIHQWPATLVQPVGSPLSLECTVEGTSNPNLYWYRQAAGRGLQLLFYSVGIGQISSEVPQNLSASRPQDRQFILSSKKLLLSDSGFYLCAWSVGNTGELFFGEGSRLTVL.